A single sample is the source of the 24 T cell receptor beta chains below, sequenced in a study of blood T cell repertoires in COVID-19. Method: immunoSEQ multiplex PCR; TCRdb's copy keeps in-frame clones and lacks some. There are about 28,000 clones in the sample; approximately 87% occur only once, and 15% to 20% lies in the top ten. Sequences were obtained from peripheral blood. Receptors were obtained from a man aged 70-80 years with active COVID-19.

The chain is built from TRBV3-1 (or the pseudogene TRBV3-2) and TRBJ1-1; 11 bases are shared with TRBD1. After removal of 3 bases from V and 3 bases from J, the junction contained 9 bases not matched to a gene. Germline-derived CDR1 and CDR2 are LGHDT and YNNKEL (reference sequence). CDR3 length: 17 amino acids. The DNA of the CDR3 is TGTGCCAGCAGCCAGGGCCGGACAGGGGGCTATGACACTGAAGCTTTCTTT. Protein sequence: CASSQGRTGGYDTEAFF.

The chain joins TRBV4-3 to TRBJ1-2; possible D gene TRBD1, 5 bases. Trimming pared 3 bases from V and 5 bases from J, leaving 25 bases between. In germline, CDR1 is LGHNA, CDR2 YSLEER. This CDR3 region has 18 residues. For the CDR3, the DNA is TGCGCCAGCAGCCAGAGGGGATCCCGTGACAGCGGGCTTTATGGCTACACCTTC. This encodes CASSQRGSRDSGLYGYTF.

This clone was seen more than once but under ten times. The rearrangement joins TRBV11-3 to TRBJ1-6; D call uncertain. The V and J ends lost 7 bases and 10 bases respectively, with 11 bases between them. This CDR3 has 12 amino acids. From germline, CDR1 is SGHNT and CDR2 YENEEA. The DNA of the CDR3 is TGTGCCAGCAACTCAAGGGAGTCACCCCTCCACTTT. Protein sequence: CASNSRESPLHF.

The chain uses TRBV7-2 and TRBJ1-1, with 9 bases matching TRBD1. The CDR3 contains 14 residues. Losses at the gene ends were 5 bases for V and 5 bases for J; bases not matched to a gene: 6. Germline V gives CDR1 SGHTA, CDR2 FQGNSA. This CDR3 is CASSAGQGWTEAFF. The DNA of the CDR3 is TGTGCCAGCAGCGCCGGACAGGGGTGGACTGAAGCTTTCTTT.

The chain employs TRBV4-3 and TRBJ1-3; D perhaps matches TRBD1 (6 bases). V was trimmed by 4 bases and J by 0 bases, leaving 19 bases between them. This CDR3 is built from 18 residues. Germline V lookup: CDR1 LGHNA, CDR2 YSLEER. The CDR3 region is CASSPQPPGDTSGNTIYF. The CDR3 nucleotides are TGCGCCAGCAGCCCCCAACCACCAGGGGACACCTCTGGAAACACCATATATTTT.

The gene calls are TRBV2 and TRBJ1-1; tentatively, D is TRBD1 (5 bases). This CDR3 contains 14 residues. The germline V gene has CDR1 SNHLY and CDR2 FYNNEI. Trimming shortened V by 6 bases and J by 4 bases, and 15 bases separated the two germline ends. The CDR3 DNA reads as TGTGCCAGCAGCCCCCAGGGAACGAGCACTGAAGCTTTCTTT. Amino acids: CASSPQGTSTEAFF. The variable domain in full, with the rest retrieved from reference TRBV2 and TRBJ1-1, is EPEVTQTPSHQVTQMGQEVILRCVPISNHLYFYWYRQILGQKVEFLVSFYNNEISEKSEIFDDQFSVERPDGSNFTLKIRSTKLEDSAMYFCASSPQGTSTEAFFGQGTRLTVV.

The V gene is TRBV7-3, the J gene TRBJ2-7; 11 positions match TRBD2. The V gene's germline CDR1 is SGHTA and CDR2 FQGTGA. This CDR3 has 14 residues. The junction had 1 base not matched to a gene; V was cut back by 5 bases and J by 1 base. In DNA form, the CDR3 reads TGTGCCAGCAGCCTAGCGGGGGGTTCCTACGAGCAGTACTTC. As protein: CASSLAGGSYEQYF.

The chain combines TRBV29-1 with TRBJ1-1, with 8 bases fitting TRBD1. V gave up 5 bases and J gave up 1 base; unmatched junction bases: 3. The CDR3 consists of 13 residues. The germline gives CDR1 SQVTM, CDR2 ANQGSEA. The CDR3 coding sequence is TGCAGCGTTACAGGGGGTGGGAACACTGAAGCTTTCTTT. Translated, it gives CSVTGGGNTEAFF.

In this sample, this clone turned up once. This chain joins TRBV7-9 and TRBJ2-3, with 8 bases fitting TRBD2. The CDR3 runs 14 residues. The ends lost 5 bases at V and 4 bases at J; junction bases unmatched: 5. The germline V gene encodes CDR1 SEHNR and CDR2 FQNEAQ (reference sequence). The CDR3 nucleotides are TGTGCCAGCAGCCCCGGGGGGGTAGCAGATACGCAGTATTTT. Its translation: CASSPGGVADTQYF.

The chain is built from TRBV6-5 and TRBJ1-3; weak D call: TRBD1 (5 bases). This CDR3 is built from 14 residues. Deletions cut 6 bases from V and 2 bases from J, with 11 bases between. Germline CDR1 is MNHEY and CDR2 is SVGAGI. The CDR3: CASSPREPGNTIYF. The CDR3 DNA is TGTGCCAGCAGCCCCAGGGAACCTGGAAACACCATATATTTT.

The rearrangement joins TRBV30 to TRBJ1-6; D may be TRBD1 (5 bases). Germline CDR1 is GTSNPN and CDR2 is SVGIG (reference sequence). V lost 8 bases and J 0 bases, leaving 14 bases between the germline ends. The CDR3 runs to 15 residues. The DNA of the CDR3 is TGTGCCCAGAAGCAGGGCGGCTCCTATAATTCACCCCTCCACTTT. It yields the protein CAQKQGGSYNSPLHF.

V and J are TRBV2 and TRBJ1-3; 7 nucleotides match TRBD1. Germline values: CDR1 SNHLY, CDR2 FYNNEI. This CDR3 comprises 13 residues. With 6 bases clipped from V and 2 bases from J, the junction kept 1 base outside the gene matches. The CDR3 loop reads CASSGQAGNTIYF. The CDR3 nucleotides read TGTGCCAGCAGCGGACAGGCTGGAAACACCATATATTTT.

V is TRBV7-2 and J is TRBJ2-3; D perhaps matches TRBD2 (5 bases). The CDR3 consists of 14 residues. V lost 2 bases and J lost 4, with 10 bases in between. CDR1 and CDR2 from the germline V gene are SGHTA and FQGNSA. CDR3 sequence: CASSLKLASDTQYF. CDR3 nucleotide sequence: TGTGCCAGCAGCTTAAAATTAGCGTCAGATACGCAGTATTTT.

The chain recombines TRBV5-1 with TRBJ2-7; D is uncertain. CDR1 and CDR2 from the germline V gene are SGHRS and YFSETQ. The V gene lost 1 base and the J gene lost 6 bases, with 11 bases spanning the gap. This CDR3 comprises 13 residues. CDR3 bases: TGCGCCAGCAGCTTGACCAGTCCCCTCGAGCAGTACTTC. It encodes CASSLTSPLEQYF.

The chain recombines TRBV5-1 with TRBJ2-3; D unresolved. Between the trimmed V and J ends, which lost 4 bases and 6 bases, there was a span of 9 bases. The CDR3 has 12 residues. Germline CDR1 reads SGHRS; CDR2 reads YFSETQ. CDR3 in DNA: TGCGCCAGCAGCGCGGCTTGGGATACGCAGTATTTT. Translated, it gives CASSAAWDTQYF.

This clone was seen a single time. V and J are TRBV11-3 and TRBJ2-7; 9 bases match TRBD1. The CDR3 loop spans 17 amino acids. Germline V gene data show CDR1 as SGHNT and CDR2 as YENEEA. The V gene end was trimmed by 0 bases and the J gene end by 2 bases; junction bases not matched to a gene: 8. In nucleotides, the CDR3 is TGTGCCAGCAGCTTAGATCCCCGACAGGGGGGGACCTACGAGCAGTACTTC. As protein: CASSLDPRQGGTYEQYF.

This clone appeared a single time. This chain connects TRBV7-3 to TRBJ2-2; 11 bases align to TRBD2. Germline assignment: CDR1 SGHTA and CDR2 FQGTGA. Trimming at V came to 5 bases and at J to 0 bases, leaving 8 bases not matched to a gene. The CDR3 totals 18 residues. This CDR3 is CASSRSLAGGANTGELFF. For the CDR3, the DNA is TGTGCCAGCAGCCGATCCCTAGCGGGGGGCGCGAACACCGGGGAGCTGTTTTTT.

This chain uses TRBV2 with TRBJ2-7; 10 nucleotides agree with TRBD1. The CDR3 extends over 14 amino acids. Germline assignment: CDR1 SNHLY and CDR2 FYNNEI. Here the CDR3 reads CANSPGTGVHEQYF. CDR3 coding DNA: TGTGCAAACTCTCCGGGGACAGGGGTCCACGAGCAGTACTTC.

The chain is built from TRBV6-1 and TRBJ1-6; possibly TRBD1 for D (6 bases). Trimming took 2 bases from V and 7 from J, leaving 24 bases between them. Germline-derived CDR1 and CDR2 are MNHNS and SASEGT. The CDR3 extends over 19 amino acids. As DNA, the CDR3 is TGTGCCAGCAGTGAATCCCACACACAGGGATCGAATTCAAATTCACCCCTCCACTTT. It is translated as CASSESHTQGSNSNSPLHF.

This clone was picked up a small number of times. CDR3 region: CASSQQPLQGSNQPQHF. CDR3 bases: TGTGCCAGCAGCCAGCAGCCTTTACAGGGGAGCAATCAGCCCCAGCATTTT. J is TRBJ1-5 and V is TRBV3-1 (or the pseudogene TRBV3-2), with 7 bases aligning to TRBD1. This CDR3 has 17 amino acids. Germline-derived CDR1 and CDR2 are LGHDT and YNNKEL (reference sequence). V lost 3 bases to trimming and J lost 1 base; unmatched junction nucleotides: 9.

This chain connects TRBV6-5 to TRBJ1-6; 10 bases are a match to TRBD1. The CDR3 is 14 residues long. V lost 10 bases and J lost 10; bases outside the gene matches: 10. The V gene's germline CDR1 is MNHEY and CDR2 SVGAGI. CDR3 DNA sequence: TGTGCCACCGGGAAGGGACAGGGGATCTCACCCCTCCACTTT. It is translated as CATGKGQGISPLHF.

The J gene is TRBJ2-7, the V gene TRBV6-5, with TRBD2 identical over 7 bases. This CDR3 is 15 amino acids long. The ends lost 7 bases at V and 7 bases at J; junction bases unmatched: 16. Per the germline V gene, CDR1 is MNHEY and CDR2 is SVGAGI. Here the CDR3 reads CASTHLGGTSWEQYF. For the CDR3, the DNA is TGTGCCAGCACCCACCTGGGAGGGACCTCCTGGGAGCAGTACTTC.

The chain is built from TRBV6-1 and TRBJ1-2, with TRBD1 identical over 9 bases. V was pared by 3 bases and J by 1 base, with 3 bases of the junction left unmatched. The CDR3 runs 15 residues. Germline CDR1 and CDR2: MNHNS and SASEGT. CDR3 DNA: TGTGCCAGCAGTGACCTGGACAGGGGTAACTATGGCTACACCTTC. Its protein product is CASSDLDRGNYGYTF.

CDR3 protein: CAWSQGGGNQPQHF. Written as DNA, the CDR3 is TGTGCCTGGAGCCAGGGTGGAGGCAATCAGCCCCAGCATTTT. The J gene is TRBJ1-5, the V gene TRBV30; D may be TRBD1 (5 bases). With 3 bases removed from V and 2 bases from J, the gap between germline ends came to 11 bases. From germline, CDR1 is GTSNPN and CDR2 SVGIG (reference sequence). The CDR3 contains 14 residues.